The present T cell receptor (beta chain) was sequenced within a study of regulatory T cells in long-lasting Graves disease. The table lists this clonotype with many counts. As to time point: newly diagnosed GD, antithyroid drugs for less than 3 months. The TCR library was made from RNA that had been extracted from PBMCs in TRIzol. Arm-PCR of CDR3 regions and iRepertoire HTBI primers were the basis on which TCR beta libraries were built. TCRdb reprocessed the multiplex PCR reads with MiXCR, giving one entry per CDR3 protein. Here the sample spans approximately 350,000 distinct CDR3 sequences, over 15% being singletons. The CDR3 is 15 residues long. The trim removed 6 bases at V and 0 bases at J, leaving 8 bases unmatched. The V gene's germline CDR1 is DFQATT and CDR2 SNEGSKA (reference sequence). This sample was shared with a second study, whose subject was T cells in Graves' hyperthyroidism and ophthalmopathy. That publication notes: The TCR CDR3 first-round RT-PCR relied on the HTBI primer set. The model predicted ophthalmopathy a median approximately 6 months before onset.

This specimen was peripheral blood mononuclear cells (PBMCs), taken at new diagnosis, from a patient treated with antithyroid drugs. The clonotype originates from a man aged 35-49 years with Graves disease. The chain joins TRBV20-1 to TRBJ2-3; 8 nucleotides match TRBD2. The CDR3 loop reads CSATTLAGSTDTQYF. The CDR3 DNA reads TGCAGTGCAACTACCTTAGCGGGAAGCACAGATACGCAGTATTTT.